This entry lists 25 T cell receptor beta chains sequenced from one sample in a study of T cell repertoires in cytomegalovirus infection. Their antigens remain unidentified. TCRdb reanalysed the reads using MiXCR and keeps one entry per CDR3 protein. The data show about 920,000 distinct CDR3 sequences, roughly 30% seen once. This specimen was cultured CD8+ T cells from PBMCs, taken from culture after CMV antigen stimulation. Source of these receptors: a human donor in good health (CMV status not recorded). Some clones in this sample may be carry-over from other donors' samples.

This sequence joins TRBV10-3 and TRBJ2-7, with D possibly matching TRBD1 (6 bases). The CDR3 is 15 residues long. Trimming shortened V by 2 bases and J by 1 base, and 12 bases separated the two germline ends. CDR1 and CDR2 (germline): ENHRY, SYGVKD. CDR3 nucleotides: TGTGCCATCAGTGAGCTACAGGGTAATTCCTACGAGCAGTACTTC. Translating it yields CAISELQGNSYEQYF.

The chain has TRBV5-1 and TRBJ2-1; D gene uncertain. There are 13 residues in the CDR3. The germline gives CDR1 SGHRS, CDR2 YFSETQ. Trimming stripped 4 bases from V and 10 bases from J, with 15 bases between. In nucleotides, the CDR3 is TGCGCCAGCAGCCTTCAGGTATTAGGCGAGCAGTTCTTC. It codes for CASSLQVLGEQFF.

The chain links TRBV28 to TRBJ2-5; 8 bases align to TRBD1. This CDR3 contains 15 residues. Germline V gives CDR1 MDHEN, CDR2 SYDVKM. The V and J ends lost 3 bases and 4 bases, in that order; junction bases with no gene match: 7. The CDR3 loop reads CASSFFQGARETQYF. The CDR3 bases are TGTGCCAGCAGTTTTTTCCAGGGGGCAAGAGAGACCCAGTACTTC.

The chain uses TRBV15 and TRBJ2-2, with 10 bases identical to TRBD1. The V gene's germline CDR1 is LNHNV and CDR2 YYDKDF (reference sequence). This CDR3 region has 16 residues. The J segment lost 4 bases and the V segment lost 2 bases, leaving 4 bases of the junction unmatched. In DNA form, the CDR3 reads TGTGCCACCAGCAGACCGGGACAGGGGTTCACCGGGGAGCTGTTTTTT. It yields the protein CATSRPGQGFTGELFF.

This clonotype came up a few times. V is TRBV27 and J is TRBJ2-3, with TRBD2 matching over 13 bases. The CDR3 loop spans 20 amino acids. J was trimmed by 6 bases and V by 2 bases; bases with no gene match: 17. Germline lookup yields CDR1 MNHEY and CDR2 SMNVEV (reference sequence). The CDR3, as DNA: TGTGCCAGCAGTTTAACCCCCCCCTGGACTAGCGGGGGATCAGGGGATACGCAGTATTTT. Its protein is CASSLTPPWTSGGSGDTQYF.

The table lists this clonotype with many counts. V gene TRBV12-3 or TRBV12-4 combines with J gene TRBJ1-5, with D possibly TRBD1 on 6 matching bases. The CDR3 sequence is 14 residues long. The germline V and J ends were trimmed by 6 bases and 0 bases, with 9 bases remaining between them. The CDR3 loop is CASSATGSNQPQHF. Here the CDR3 DNA reads TGTGCCAGCAGCGCGACAGGTAGCAATCAGCCCCAGCATTTT.

V gene TRBV6-2 or TRBV6-3 combines with J gene TRBJ2-7, with D possibly called TRBD1 or TRBD2 (5 bases each). Trimming took off 7 bases at V and 1 base at J, with 17 bases between the two ends. The CDR3 spans 15 residues. Germline loops: CDR1 MNHEY, CDR2 SVGEGT. The CDR3 coding sequence is TGTGCCAGCACGGACCGGGACGGAGCTTCCTACGAGCAGTACTTC. Its protein is CASTDRDGASYEQYF.

The chain combines TRBV29-1 with TRBJ1-1, with D possibly TRBD1 on 5 matching bases. In germline, CDR1 is SQVTM, CDR2 ANQGSEA. The CDR3 covers 13 residues. Trimming stripped 7 bases from V and 4 bases from J, with 16 bases between. This chain's CDR3 is CSGVDSSGTEAFF. CDR3 DNA sequence: TGCAGCGGTGTCGACAGTAGCGGCACTGAAGCTTTCTTT.

Comment on this clonotype: The junction departs from the called germline gene at one end, perhaps through a read error. The chain recombines TRBV7-8 with TRBJ1-1; D is possibly TRBD1 (5 bases). Looked up from germline, CDR1 is SGHVS and CDR2 is FQNEAQ. The CDR3 runs 14 residues. The CDR3, as DNA: TGTGTCAGCGTCGCGGGACTGGCGAACACTGAAGCTTTCTTT. Translated, it gives CVSVAGLANTEAFF.

The V gene is TRBV5-1, the J gene TRBJ2-3; 9 nucleotides line up with TRBD2. Trimming removed 0 bases from V and 2 bases from J; junction bases left unmatched: 7. CDR1 SGHRS and CDR2 YFSETQ come from the germline V gene. There are 17 residues in the CDR3. The CDR3 bases are TGCGCCAGCAGCTTGGTCGGTAGCGGGGGACCCACAGATACGCAGTATTTT. Residues: CASSLVGSGGPTDTQYF.

The gene calls are TRBV7-2 and TRBJ1-1; D not certain. The CDR3 runs to 14 residues. Trimming cost V 5 bases and J 4 bases, with 14 bases left between them. Germline values: CDR1 SGHTA, CDR2 FQGNSA. The DNA for the CDR3 is TGTGCCAGCAGCCGATTGGCCGTCCCCACTGAAGCTTTCTTT. Its protein is CASSRLAVPTEAFF.

This clonotype was recorded only once. This chain joins TRBV12-3 or TRBV12-4 and TRBJ2-1; TRBD2 agrees at 13 bases. Losses at the gene ends were 6 bases for V and 10 bases for J; bases not matched to a gene: 30. This CDR3 spans 22 amino acids. For the CDR3, the DNA is TGTGCCAGCAGCACCCTCATCTTTCCGTTACTAGCGGGGGGGCTGGCACGTCACGAGCAGTTCTTC. Encoded protein: CASSTLIFPLLAGGLARHEQFF.

The rearrangement links TRBV28 to TRBJ2-2; D remains unclear. Germline-derived CDR1 and CDR2 are MDHEN and SYDVKM. The germline V and J ends were trimmed by 8 bases and 3 bases, with 7 bases remaining between them. CDR3 size: 12 residues. CDR3 nucleotides: TGTGCCAGCTACAGATACACCGGGGAGCTGTTTTTT. This encodes CASYRYTGELFF.

This chain links TRBV7-6 with TRBJ2-1, with 8 bases identical to TRBD1. After removal of 1 base from V and 7 bases from J, the junction contained 12 bases not matched to a gene. The germline V gene has CDR1 SGHVS and CDR2 FNYEAQ. The CDR3 length is 17 residues. The DNA for the CDR3 is TGTGCCAGCAGCTTAGGAGTATCAGGGGGCGGTTTGAATGAGCAGTTCTTC. It encodes CASSLGVSGGGLNEQFF.

There are a few counts of this clonotype. The J gene is TRBJ2-5, the V gene TRBV15; tentative D call: TRBD2 (5 bases). V was clipped by 0 bases and J by 7 bases, with 18 bases between them. The CDR3 covers 16 residues. Germline loops: CDR1 LNHNV, CDR2 YYDKDF (reference sequence). The CDR3 sequence: CATSRDLSTTPGTQYF. DNA for the CDR3: TGTGCCACCAGCAGAGATCTCTCGACTACCCCCGGGACCCAGTACTTC.

This clonotype was observed at least ten times. The V and J genes are TRBV6-2 or TRBV6-3 and TRBJ2-5, with D perhaps assigned TRBD1 or TRBD2 (5 bases each). Germline assignment: CDR1 MNHEY and CDR2 SVGEGT. This CDR3 region has 17 residues. V lost 5 bases and J 0 bases, leaving 19 bases between the germline ends. CDR3 residues: CASSPLDYDSNQETQYF. The CDR3 DNA reads as TGTGCCAGCAGTCCACTTGACTATGACAGCAACCAAGAGACCCAGTACTTC.

The chain links TRBV27 to TRBJ2-5; 7 nucleotides match TRBD1. Unmatched junction bases numbered 15, after V lost 4 bases and J lost 4 bases. Germline CDR1 reads MNHEY; CDR2 reads SMNVEV (reference sequence). This CDR3 comprises 17 residues. The CDR3 DNA is TGTGCCAGCAGTTCCCTCGAGACAGGGTGGCGTTTAGAGACCCAGTACTTC. Its translation: CASSSLETGWRLETQYF.

V is TRBV6-6 and J is TRBJ2-2, with D possibly matching TRBD2 (5 bases). Germline V gives CDR1 MNHNY, CDR2 SVGAGI (reference sequence). Trimming took off 5 bases at V and 1 base at J, with 11 bases between the two ends. This CDR3 region has 15 residues. Here the CDR3 reads CASSPRAGNTGELFF. The CDR3 nucleotides are TGTGCCAGCAGTCCCCGTGCGGGGAACACCGGGGAGCTGTTTTTT.

The rearrangement uses TRBV10-3 and TRBJ1-5, with 8 nucleotides matching TRBD1. Per the germline V gene, CDR1 is ENHRY and CDR2 is SYGVKD. J gave up 2 bases and V 6 bases, and 12 bases lay outside the gene matches. The CDR3 has 17 residues. CDR3 DNA sequence: TGTGCCATCAGCAATGGACAGGGCCCGGGAGGCAATCAGCCCCAGCATTTT. Residues: CAISNGQGPGGNQPQHF.

This chain links TRBV7-8 with TRBJ2-7; no definite D call. This CDR3 has 14 amino acids. CDR1 is SGHVS and CDR2 is FQNEAQ in the germline V gene. V lost 1 base to trimming and J lost 1 base, with 8 bases between them. The CDR3 region has the DNA TGTGCCAGCAGCTTAGATGTCAGATCCTACGAGCAGTACTTC. This translates into CASSLDVRSYEQYF.

This chain joins TRBV6-2 or TRBV6-3 and TRBJ1-2; tentatively, D is TRBD1 (5 bases). Trimming removed 7 bases from V and 7 bases from J, with 19 bases in between. This CDR3 has 14 residues. Per germline, CDR1 MNHEY and CDR2 SVGEGT. The CDR3 protein is CASNPTTGTGGYTF. In nucleotides, the CDR3 is TGTGCCAGCAACCCTACCACTGGAACAGGTGGCTACACCTTC.

This sequence joins TRBV19 and TRBJ1-1, with D possibly being TRBD1 (5 bases). This CDR3 comprises 13 residues. From germline, CDR1 is LNHDA and CDR2 SQIVND (reference sequence). V lost 7 bases and J lost 1, with 10 bases in between. The CDR3: CASTRAKNTEAFF. CDR3 coding DNA: TGTGCCAGTACCAGGGCCAAGAACACTGAAGCTTTCTTT.

Worth noting for this clonotype: One end of the junction does not line up with germline, which may come from a read error. The V gene is TRBV11-2, the J gene TRBJ2-5; D is uncertain. There are 14 residues in the CDR3. Germline CDR1 SGHAT, CDR2 FQNNGV. DNA of the CDR3: TGTGCCAACAGCTCGTACCATCTACAAGAGACCCAGTACTTC. Encoded protein: CANSSYHLQETQYF.

The rearrangement links TRBV13 to TRBJ2-3; D gene ambiguous. Trimming shortened V by 0 bases and J by 2 bases, and 15 bases separated the two germline ends. The CDR3 spans 17 residues. Germline CDR1 is PRHDT and CDR2 is FYEKMQ (reference sequence). CDR3 residues: CASSLGQRGEVTDTQYF. The DNA for the CDR3 is TGTGCCAGCAGCTTAGGCCAACGTGGGGAAGTCACAGATACGCAGTATTTT.

The rearrangement joins TRBV4-1 to TRBJ2-1, with D tentatively TRBD2 (7 bases). This CDR3 is built from 16 residues. Germline values: CDR1 MGHRA, CDR2 YSYEKL. V lost 8 bases to trimming and J lost 1 base, with 18 bases between them. The CDR3 sequence is CASGGGRGASYNEQFF. The DNA of the CDR3 is TGCGCCAGCGGGGGAGGTCGGGGGGCATCCTACAATGAGCAGTTCTTC.